This entry describes one T cell receptor beta chain. Its antigen is still unknown. No much larger clonotype is one base removed from it; base qualities were not supplied. The sample is drawn from a study of blood T cell repertoires in COVID-19 (dated by TCRdb to 2020 to 2022). Regarding the study in general: The collaborator samples originated in the United States, Italy and Spain and spanned the acute and convalescent phases of COVID-19. The material from the prospective study consisted of cDNA or gDNA derived from T cells, B-cell-depleted T cells, or PBMCs. Deeply sampled blood TCRbeta repertoires from subjects exposed to, actively infected with, or recovered from COVID-19 were included in the dataset. The repertoires were made available in a free public database intended to serve as a resource for research on the immune response to SARS-CoV-2. The samples were drawn from the first 160 participants of the ongoing ImmuneRACE study and from over a thousand subjects provided by 6 global collaborators. A de-identified subject ID, COVID-19 status, age in years and sex were almost always included in the sample metadata. Where available, HLA class I and class II types were taken from metadata supplied by the sample provider and were not determined by assay-based typing.

The immunoSEQ Assay, a bias-controlled multiplex PCR, was used to amplify TCRbeta CDR3 regions from genomic DNA. The authors processed their data as follows. The number of nucleated cells in each sample was estimated by amplification of reference gene primers within the assay. To quantify the absolute abundance of each unique TCRbeta CDR3 rearrangement, sequence reads were collapsed and filtered. For each sample, productive Simpson clonality was calculated as the square root of Simpson's diversity index over productive rearrangements. TCRdb took over this immuneACCESS table, retaining in-frame rearrangements with V and J assigned. Such tables are incomplete; in checked studies, under half of the missing clones stem from an unresolved V gene, and the remainder is unexplained. V and J calls plus clone size are reproduced from that table; the DNA served to infer D and trimming. In all, the sample holds 55,000 to 75,000 clones, and around 84% of those were seen once. The top ten constitute 3.2% of the sample.

Each collaborating institution followed its own protocols to collect whole blood in K2EDTA tubes. Collaborator samples were shipped for TCRbeta analysis as frozen whole blood, isolated PBMCs, or DNA extracted from either sample type. The study at large found these results: Clinical and demographic metadata were provided uncurated, with the amount varying by source and participant.

As encoded in the germline V gene, CDR1 is SGHRS while CDR2 is YFSETQ. V loses 1 base of germline sequence and J loses 0 bases, and the interval between the two ends is 8 bases. The CDR3 runs 14 residues from the cysteine to the phenylalanine. Here the CDR3 DNA is all that survives: 42 bases in frame from base 1. This TCR came from a man aged 50-59 years with active COVID-19. The receptor chain draws on TRBV5-1 and TRBJ2-7, with the D gene uncertain. The specimen was peripheral blood. CDR3 loop: CASSLLRYSYEQYF. Here is the DNA: TGCGCCAGCAGCTTGTTGCGGTACTCCTACGAGCAGTACTTC. Outside the CDR3, residues come from the reference TRBV5-1 and TRBJ2-7 proteins, so the full variable domain is: KAGVTQTPRYLIKTRGQQVTLSCSPISGHRSVSWYQQTPGQGLQFLFEYFSETQRNKGNFPGRFSGRQFSNSRSEMNVSTLELGDSALYLCASSLLRYSYEQYFGPGTRLTVT.